A single sample is the source of the 10 T cell receptor beta chains below, sequenced in a study of blood T cell repertoires in COVID-19 (dated by TCRdb to about 2020). Libraries were prepared through the immunoSEQ multiplex PCR assay. The source is immuneACCESS, and TCRdb retained only in-frame sequences with V and J called. Part of the clones is not carried over; for the studies checked, unresolved V genes explain less than half of this, and the remainder is unexplained. The sample table records about 210,000 clones; approximately 80% of these occur just once. In total, the top ten clones hold 4.3% of the sample. The specimen sequenced was PBMCs or T cells enriched from blood (not recorded which). These TCRs come from a man aged 25-40 years with acute COVID-19.

V usage is TRBV7-2 and J usage is TRBJ1-4; 9 nucleotides align to TRBD1. CDR1 is SGHTA, CDR2 FQGNSA, per germline. This CDR3 comprises 15 residues. V was clipped by 5 bases and J by 5 bases; unmatched bases: 6. The CDR3, as DNA: TGTGCCAGCAGCACCTGGACAGGGGAGAATGAAAAACTGTTTTTT. It yields the protein CASSTWTGENEKLFF.

This chain connects TRBV5-4 to TRBJ1-2; TRBD1 matches 9 bases. The CDR3 is 13 amino acids. V lost 1 base and J lost 8; bases outside the gene matches: 3. The V gene's germline CDR1 is SGHNT and CDR2 YYREEE (reference sequence). CDR3: CASSLTGGRGYTF. The CDR3 nucleotides read TGTGCCAGCAGCTTGACAGGGGGCCGAGGCTACACCTTC. The variable domain in full, completed from reference TRBV5-4 and TRBJ1-2, reads ETGVTQSPTHLIKTRGQQVTLRCSSQSGHNTVSWYQQALGQGPQFIFQYYREEENGRGNFPPRFSGLQFPNYSSELNVNALELDDSALYLCASSLTGGRGYTFGSGTRLTVV.

The rearrangement joins TRBV19 to TRBJ1-5; D is unclear. This CDR3 has 14 amino acids. V was pared by 5 bases and J by 4 bases, with 12 bases between. CDR1 is LNHDA and CDR2 is SQIVND in the germline V gene (reference sequence). The CDR3 loop reads CASSHNTRNQPQHF. The CDR3 nucleotides are TGTGCCAGTAGTCACAATACCAGGAATCAGCCCCAGCATTTT.

The rearrangement links TRBV28 to TRBJ1-3, with a weak D call TRBD1 (6 bases). In germline, CDR1 is MDHEN, CDR2 SYDVKM. The CDR3 covers 13 residues. Trimming took 3 bases from V and 8 from J, leaving 11 bases between them. The CDR3 is CASSLGRGYTIYF. CDR3 sequence (DNA): TGTGCCAGCAGTTTGGGCAGGGGATACACCATATATTTT.

V usage is TRBV3-1 (or the pseudogene TRBV3-2) and J usage is TRBJ2-7; TRBD2 might be the D (6 bases). CDR3 length: 11 amino acids. The V gene's germline CDR1 is LGHDT and CDR2 YNNKEL (reference sequence). V was cut by 4 bases and J by 7 bases, with 8 bases left in between. DNA of the CDR3: TGTGCCAGCAGCCGCGGGGTAGAGCAGTACTTC. It encodes CASSRGVEQYF.

This rearrangement joins TRBV9 to TRBJ2-5; 8 nucleotides match TRBD2. This CDR3 region has 15 residues. From germline, CDR1 is SGDLS and CDR2 YYNGEE. Trimming cost V 0 bases and J 3 bases; bases outside gene matches: 4. CDR3 nucleotide sequence: TGTGCCAGCAGCGTAGGACTAGCGAAAGAAGAGACCCAGTACTTC. Residues: CASSVGLAKEETQYF.

This clone occurred once. The V call is TRBV7-9, the J call TRBJ1-3; TRBD1 matches at 8 bases. Trimming at V came to 5 bases and at J to 0 bases, leaving 6 bases not matched to a gene. From germline, CDR1 is SEHNR and CDR2 FQNEAQ (reference sequence). CDR3 length equals 16 residues. The CDR3 DNA reads TGTGCCAGCAGCCCAGGGACAGGATACTCTGGAAACACCATATATTTT. This sequence encodes CASSPGTGYSGNTIYF. The full variable domain, rest sourced from reference TRBV7-9 and TRBJ1-3, is DTGVSQNPRHKITKRGQNVTFRCDPISEHNRLYWYRQTLGQGPEFLTYFQNEAQLEKSRLLSDRFSAERPKGSFSTLEIQRTEQGDSAMYLCASSPGTGYSGNTIYFGEGSWLTVV.

This chain joins TRBV10-3 and TRBJ2-2; 11 nucleotides align to TRBD2. This CDR3 has 14 residues. Per the germline V gene, CDR1 is ENHRY and CDR2 is SYGVKD. Trimming cost V 10 bases and J 7 bases; bases outside gene matches: 8. In nucleotides, the CDR3 is TGTGCCACCCGACTAGCGGGGACTAACGGGGAGCTGTTTTTT. As protein: CATRLAGTNGELFF.

The rearrangement uses TRBV19 and TRBJ2-7; possibly TRBD2 for D (7 bases). The CDR3 covers 13 residues. The V and J ends lost 6 bases and 6 bases respectively, with 15 bases between them. Germline-derived CDR1 and CDR2 are LNHDA and SQIVND (reference sequence). The CDR3 is CASSGGGGPEQYF. The CDR3 coding sequence is TGTGCCAGTAGCGGAGGGGGGGGCCCCGAGCAGTACTTC.

This chain links TRBV7-9 with TRBJ2-5; tentatively, D is TRBD2 (5 bases). In germline, CDR1 is SEHNR, CDR2 FQNEAQ (reference sequence). This CDR3 has 14 residues. With 8 bases removed from V and 4 bases from J, the gap between germline ends came to 17 bases. DNA for the CDR3: TGTGCCAGCCAACGAGGGAAAAGAGGAGAGACCCAGTACTTC. Translated: CASQRGKRGETQYF. The full variable domain, rest sourced from reference TRBV7-9 and TRBJ2-5, is DTGVSQNPRHKITKRGQNVTFRCDPISEHNRLYWYRQTLGQGPEFLTYFQNEAQLEKSRLLSDRFSAERPKGSFSTLEIQRTEQGDSAMYLCASQRGKRGETQYFGPGTRLLVL.